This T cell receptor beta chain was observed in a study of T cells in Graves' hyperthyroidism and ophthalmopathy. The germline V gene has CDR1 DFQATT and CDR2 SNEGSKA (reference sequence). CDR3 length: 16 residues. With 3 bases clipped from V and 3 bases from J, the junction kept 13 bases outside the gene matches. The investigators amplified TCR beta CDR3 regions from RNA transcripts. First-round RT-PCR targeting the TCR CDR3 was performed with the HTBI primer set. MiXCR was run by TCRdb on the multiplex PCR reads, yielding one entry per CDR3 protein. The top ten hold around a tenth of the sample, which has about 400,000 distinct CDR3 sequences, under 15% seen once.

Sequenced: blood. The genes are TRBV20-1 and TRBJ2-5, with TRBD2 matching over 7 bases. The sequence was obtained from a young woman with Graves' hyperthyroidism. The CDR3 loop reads CSARPNSRTSKETQYF. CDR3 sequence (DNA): TGCAGTGCTAGGCCCAACAGCCGGACTAGTAAAGAGACCCAGTACTTC.